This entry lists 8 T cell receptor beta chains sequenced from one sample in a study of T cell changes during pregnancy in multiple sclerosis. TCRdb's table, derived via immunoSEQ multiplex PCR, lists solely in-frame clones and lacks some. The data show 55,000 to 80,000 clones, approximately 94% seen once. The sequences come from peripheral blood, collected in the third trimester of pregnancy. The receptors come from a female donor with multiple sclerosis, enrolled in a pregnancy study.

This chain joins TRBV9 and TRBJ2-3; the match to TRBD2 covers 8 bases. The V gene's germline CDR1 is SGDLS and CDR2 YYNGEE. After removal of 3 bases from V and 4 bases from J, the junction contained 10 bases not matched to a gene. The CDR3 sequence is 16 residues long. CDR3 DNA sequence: TGTGCCAGCAGCGCTCCGGGACTAGGAAGTGCAGATACGCAGTATTTT. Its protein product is CASSAPGLGSADTQYF.

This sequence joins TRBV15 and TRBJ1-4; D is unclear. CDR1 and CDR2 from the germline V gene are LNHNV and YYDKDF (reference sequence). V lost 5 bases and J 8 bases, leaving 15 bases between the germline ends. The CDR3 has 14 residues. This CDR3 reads CATSLRTSGEKLFF. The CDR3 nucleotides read TGTGCCACCAGCTTACGGACGAGCGGCGAAAAACTGTTTTTT.

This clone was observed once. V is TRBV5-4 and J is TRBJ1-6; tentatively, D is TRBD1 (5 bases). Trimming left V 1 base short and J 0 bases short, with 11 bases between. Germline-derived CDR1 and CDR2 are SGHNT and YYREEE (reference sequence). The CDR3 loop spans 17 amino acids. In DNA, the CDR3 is TGTGCCAGCAGCTTGCCGGGGGAGAGCTCCTATAATTCACCCCTCCACTTT. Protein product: CASSLPGESSYNSPLHF.

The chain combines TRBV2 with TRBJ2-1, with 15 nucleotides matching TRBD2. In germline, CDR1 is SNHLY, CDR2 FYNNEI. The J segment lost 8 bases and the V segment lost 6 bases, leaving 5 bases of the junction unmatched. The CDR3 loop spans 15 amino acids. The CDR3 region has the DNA TGTGCCAGCAGGAAGGGACTAGCGGGGGGTGATGAGCAGTTCTTC. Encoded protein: CASRKGLAGGDEQFF.

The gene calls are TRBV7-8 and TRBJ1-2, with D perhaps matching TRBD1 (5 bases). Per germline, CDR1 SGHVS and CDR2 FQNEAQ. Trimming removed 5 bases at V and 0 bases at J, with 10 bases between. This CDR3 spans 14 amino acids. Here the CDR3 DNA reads TGTGCCAGCAGCATGACAGAGGCTAACTATGGCTACACCTTC. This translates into CASSMTEANYGYTF.

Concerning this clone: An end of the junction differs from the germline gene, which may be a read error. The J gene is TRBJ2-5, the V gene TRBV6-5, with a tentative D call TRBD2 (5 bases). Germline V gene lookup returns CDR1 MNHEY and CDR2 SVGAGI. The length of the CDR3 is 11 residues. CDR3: CASSPRTPRDF. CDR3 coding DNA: TGTGCCAGCAGCCCCCGGACGCCGAGGGACTTC.

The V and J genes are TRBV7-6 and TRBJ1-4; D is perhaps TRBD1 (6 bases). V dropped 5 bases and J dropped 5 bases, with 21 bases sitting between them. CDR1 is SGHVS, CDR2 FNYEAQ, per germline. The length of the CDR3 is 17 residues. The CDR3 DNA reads TGTGCCAGCAGCCCCGGGACACCCGCATACTTCAATGAAAAACTGTTTTTT. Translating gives CASSPGTPAYFNEKLFF.

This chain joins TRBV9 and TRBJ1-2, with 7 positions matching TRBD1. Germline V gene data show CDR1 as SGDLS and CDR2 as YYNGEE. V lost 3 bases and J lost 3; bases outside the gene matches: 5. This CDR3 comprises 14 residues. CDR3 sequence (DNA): TGTGCCAGCAGCGGACGACAGGGTGACTATGGCTACACCTTC. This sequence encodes CASSGRQGDYGYTF.